The source of this TCR beta chain is a study of shared clonotypes between healthy human individuals. Study results and limitations: It was expected that sequencing depth would affect clonotype sharing among donors.

Execution of the assay was at deep level. Measured with immunoSEQ multiplex PCR; TCRdb has only the in-frame clones, and not every one. The table lists under 1,100,000 clones, approximately 80% of them singletons. Details on this clone: Its antigen is still unknown.

With 1 base removed from V and 2 bases from J, the gap between germline ends came to 8 bases. The CDR3 contains 13 residues. The germline V gene encodes CDR1 GTSNPN and CDR2 SVGIG (reference sequence). Sequenced: memory CD4+ T cells from PBMCs. Subset noted: CD45RA-negative fraction. This TCR came from a man in his late teens or twenties in good health. Some clones in this sample may be carry-over from other donors' samples. The chain employs TRBV30 and TRBJ2-5, with TRBD2 as a possible D gene (5 bases). For the CDR3, the DNA is TGTGCCTGGAGTGACGGGGTTCAAGAGACCCAGTACTTC. Amino acid sequence: CAWSDGVQETQYF. The full variable domain, with the rest looked up from reference TRBV30 and TRBJ2-5, is SQTIHQWPATLVQPVGSPLSLECTVEGTSNPNLYWYRQAAGRGLQLLFYSVGIGQISSEVPQNLSASRPQDRQFILSSKKLLLSDSGFYLCAWSDGVQETQYFGPGTRLLVL.